This T cell receptor beta chain was documented in a study of blood T cell dynamics during melanoma immunotherapy. The length of the CDR3 is 16 residues. The V segment lost 0 bases and the J segment 3 bases; nucleotides outside the gene matches: 5. In germline, CDR1 is SGDLS, CDR2 YYNGEE. As for time point: pre-treatment baseline. The data were produced by immunoSEQ multiplex PCR, yet TCRdb's version contains in-frame clones alone and is incomplete. The sample has some 20,000 clones, just under 90% seen once; the top ten hold roughly 1.2%. The V call is TRBV9, the J call TRBJ2-3; TRBD1 agrees at 9 bases. This sequence was found in a human donor with melanoma. The starting material was blood, obtained from a patient treated with checkpoint blockade. The CDR3 bases are TGTGCCAGCAGCGTAGCTGTTGGACAGGGGACAGATACGCAGTATTTT. The encoded protein is CASSVAVGQGTDTQYF.